The 17 T cell receptor beta chains below come from one sample, sequenced in a study of cytomegalovirus exposure and HLA in healthy donors. The PCR contained 60 Vbeta and 13 Jbeta primers. The assay was immunoSEQ multiplex PCR, and TCRdb's table has in-frame clones only and misses some. Of fewer than 130,000 clones listed, 65% to 80% are singletons. The specimen was PBMCs. These receptors came from a man aged 25-45 years in good health and CMV-seropositive.

The gene calls are TRBV18 and TRBJ2-7; no definite D call. Per germline, CDR1 KGHSH and CDR2 LQKENI. Trimming stripped 5 bases from V and 6 bases from J, with 11 bases between. This CDR3 comprises 12 residues. The CDR3 nucleotides are TGTGCCAGCTCATCGGTCCAGGTCGAGCAGTACTTC. Translating it yields CASSSVQVEQYF.

V is TRBV5-4 and J is TRBJ2-3; 8 bases align to TRBD1. Germline values: CDR1 SGHNT, CDR2 YYREEE (reference sequence). The CDR3 is 16 residues long. The V gene end was trimmed by 5 bases and the J gene end by 4 bases; junction bases not matched to a gene: 12. CDR3 DNA sequence: TGTGCCAGCAGACAAAGGACAGGGAAGGAAGCAGATACGCAGTATTTT. Amino acid sequence: CASRQRTGKEADTQYF.

The chain recombines TRBV2 with TRBJ2-7; TRBD1 aligns across 7 bases. CDR3 size: 14 residues. Looked up from germline, CDR1 is SNHLY and CDR2 is FYNNEI. The V and J ends lost 9 bases and 0 bases, in that order; junction bases with no gene match: 8. The CDR3 DNA follows: TGTGCCAGTAGGACAGGCCCTAGCTCCTACGAGCAGTACTTC. Encoded protein: CASRTGPSSYEQYF. Drawing the rest from reference TRBV2 and TRBJ2-7, the complete variable domain is EPEVTQTPSHQVTQMGQEVILRCVPISNHLYFYWYRQILGQKVEFLVSFYNNEISEKSEIFDDQFSVERPDGSNFTLKIRSTKLEDSAMYFCASRTGPSSYEQYFGPGTRLTVT.

This clone occurred a few times. In DNA, the CDR3 is TGTGCCATCAGAAAGAAGGAGACGGCATACGAGCAGTACTTC. It yields the protein CAIRKKETAYEQYF. The chain couples TRBV6-5 to TRBJ2-7, with D unresolved. Germline V gene lookup returns CDR1 MNHEY and CDR2 SVGAGI. The V and J ends lost 10 bases and 4 bases respectively, with 20 bases between them. This CDR3 contains 14 residues.

J is TRBJ1-4 and V is TRBV7-9; D gene uncertain. Looked up from germline, CDR1 is SEHNR and CDR2 is FQNEAQ (reference sequence). Trimming removed 4 bases from V and 2 bases from J, with 8 bases in between. The CDR3 has 14 residues. The CDR3 sequence is CASSSRGTNEKLFF. CDR3 DNA: TGTGCCAGCAGCTCTCGAGGGACTAATGAAAAACTGTTTTTT.

V and J are TRBV2 and TRBJ2-5, with D possibly matching TRBD2 (6 bases). Germline lookup yields CDR1 SNHLY and CDR2 FYNNEI. Trimming left V 7 bases short and J 4 bases short, with 10 bases between. The CDR3 runs to 12 residues. The CDR3 is CASTLARETQYF. The CDR3 DNA is TGTGCCAGCACACTAGCACGAGAGACCCAGTACTTC.

The chain links TRBV9 to TRBJ2-7, with TRBD2 matching 7 bases. Germline V gene sequence: CDR1 SGDLS, CDR2 YYNGEE. The CDR3 covers 15 residues. The V segment lost 2 bases and the J segment 2 bases; nucleotides outside the gene matches: 7. The CDR3 DNA follows: TGTGCCAGCAGCGTTTCTAGCGGCGGAACCTACGAGCAGTACTTC. Translating it yields CASSVSSGGTYEQYF.

This clone has a handful of counts. This chain joins TRBV7-2 and TRBJ1-3; D is perhaps TRBD1 (6 bases). Trimming left V 1 base short and J 8 bases short, with 12 bases between. Germline V CDR1 and CDR2: SGHTA, FQGNSA. The CDR3 runs 14 residues. The CDR3: CASSLGAGADTIYF. The CDR3 bases are TGTGCCAGCAGCTTAGGGGCAGGGGCTGACACCATATATTTT.

V is TRBV30 and J is TRBJ2-3; the match to TRBD2 covers 8 bases. Germline V CDR1 and CDR2: GTSNPN, SVGIG (reference sequence). After removal of 4 bases from V and 4 bases from J, the junction contained 16 bases not matched to a gene. The CDR3 sequence is 17 residues long. The DNA for the CDR3 is TGTGCCTGGACCGGTGGACTTAGCGGGGAAGGGTCAGATACGCAGTATTTT. Translation gives CAWTGGLSGEGSDTQYF.

The V call is TRBV4-1, the J call TRBJ2-7, with 8 nucleotides matching TRBD1. CDR3 size: 16 residues. Trimming removed 0 bases from V and 3 bases from J; junction bases left unmatched: 7. The germline gives CDR1 MGHRA, CDR2 YSYEKL. The CDR3 sequence: CASSQDQGQDFYEQYF. CDR3 DNA: TGCGCCAGCAGCCAAGATCAGGGACAGGATTTCTACGAGCAGTACTTC.

J is TRBJ1-2 and V is TRBV6-1; 7 bases fit TRBD1. This CDR3 spans 14 amino acids. J gave up 7 bases and V 6 bases, and 11 bases lay outside the gene matches. Germline loops: CDR1 MNHNS, CDR2 SASEGT. The CDR3 loop reads CASRIGTVRVGYTF. The CDR3 nucleotides read TGTGCCAGCAGAATCGGGACAGTTCGAGTTGGCTACACCTTC.

This clone was seen a handful of times. V usage is TRBV11-3 and J usage is TRBJ2-2; D might be TRBD2 (5 bases). Germline CDR1 is SGHNT and CDR2 is YENEEA. This CDR3 is 14 amino acids long. With 0 bases removed from V and 7 bases from J, the gap between germline ends came to 9 bases. CDR3 in DNA: TGTGCCAGCAGCTTAGAACGAGAGGGCGGGGAGCTGTTTTTT. This sequence encodes CASSLEREGGELFF. Full variable domain (rest looked up from reference TRBV11-3 and TRBJ2-2): EAGVVQSPRYKIIEKKQPVAFWCNPISGHNTLYWYLQNLGQGPELLIRYENEEAVDDSQLPKDRFSAERLKGVDSTLKIQPAELGDSAVYLCASSLEREGGELFFGEGSRLTVL.

J is TRBJ2-1 and V is TRBV30, with TRBD2 matching over 10 bases. Trimming removed 3 bases from V and 9 bases from J; junction bases left unmatched: 11. This CDR3 spans 15 amino acids. Germline loops: CDR1 GTSNPN, CDR2 SVGIG (reference sequence). The CDR3 spells CAWRDSGGPRGEQFF. The CDR3 DNA reads as TGTGCCTGGAGAGATAGCGGGGGGCCCAGGGGTGAGCAGTTCTTC. Complete variable domain (other parts from reference TRBV30 and TRBJ2-1): SQTIHQWPATLVQPVGSPLSLECTVEGTSNPNLYWYRQAAGRGLQLLFYSVGIGQISSEVPQNLSASRPQDRQFILSSKKLLLSDSGFYLCAWRDSGGPRGEQFFGPGTRLTVL.

The rearrangement uses TRBV27 and TRBJ1-2, with D unclear. V was trimmed by 6 bases and J by 2 bases, leaving 10 bases between them. CDR1 is MNHEY, CDR2 SMNVEV, per germline (reference sequence). This CDR3 is 13 amino acids long. The DNA of the CDR3 is TGTGCCAGCAGCCATACTCCGAACTATGGCTACACCTTC. Translated: CASSHTPNYGYTF.

The gene calls are TRBV4-1 and TRBJ1-3; D possibly corresponds to TRBD1 (5 bases). CDR1 is MGHRA and CDR2 is YSYEKL in the germline V gene. V lost 1 base to trimming and J lost 4 bases, with 11 bases between them. CDR3 length: 15 residues. CDR3 sequence: CASSQGQFLGNTIYF. The CDR3 nucleotides are TGCGCCAGCAGCCAAGGACAGTTTTTAGGAAACACCATATATTTT.

The gene calls are TRBV9 and TRBJ2-5, with TRBD2 matching over 12 bases. V gave up 3 bases and J gave up 2 bases; unmatched junction bases: 2. There are 15 residues in the CDR3. CDR1 and CDR2 from the germline V gene are SGDLS and YYNGEE. In nucleotides, the CDR3 is TGTGCCAGCAGCGCTAGCGGGGGGGTTCAAGAGACCCAGTACTTC. Its translation is CASSASGGVQETQYF.

This clone was seen a handful of times. The chain uses TRBV6-6 and TRBJ1-4; 9 nucleotides align to TRBD1. CDR1 MNHNY and CDR2 SVGAGI come from the germline V gene (reference sequence). The CDR3 spans 16 residues. With V trimmed by 2 bases and J by 7 bases, 8 bases remained unmatched. The CDR3 loop is CASSYSDGTGLEKLFF. CDR3 nucleotides: TGTGCCAGCAGTTACAGCGACGGGACAGGGCTTGAAAAACTGTTTTTT.